This T cell receptor beta chain appears in the sequencing data of a study of beta chain features in type 1 diabetes. Study-level results: The study found fewer insertions and more deletions at VDJ junctions in type 1 diabetes patients. Type 1 diabetes patients showed a moderate but significant shortening of TCRB CDR3s in all four CD4+ subsets.

Turning to this clone: Its matching antigen is unknown.

The germline V gene has CDR1 SGHRS and CDR2 YFSETQ. The V gene end was trimmed by 6 bases and the J gene end by 8 bases; junction bases not matched to a gene: 8. This CDR3 has 14 amino acids. Investigators reverse transcribed all isolated RNA, so they sequenced expressed TCRB transcripts. The assay was immunoSEQ multiplex PCR, and TCRdb's table has in-frame clones only and misses some. Counted here are 150,000 or so clones, 9.2% occurring once; the ten biggest clones make up around 0.68%. Sequenced input: central memory CD4+ T cells from blood. This chain links TRBV5-1 with TRBJ1-4; 9 nucleotides align to TRBD1. The TCR sequence derives from a man younger than 35 in good health. The CDR3 here is CASTTGGLGEKLFF. The CDR3 bases are TGCGCCAGCACCACAGGGGGCTTAGGAGAAAAACTGTTTTTT. Variable domain in full (rest from reference TRBV5-1 and TRBJ1-4): KAGVTQTPRYLIKTRGQQVTLSCSPISGHRSVSWYQQTPGQGLQFLFEYFSETQRNKGNFPGRFSGRQFSNSRSEMNVSTLELGDSALYLCASTTGGLGEKLFFGSGTQLSVL.